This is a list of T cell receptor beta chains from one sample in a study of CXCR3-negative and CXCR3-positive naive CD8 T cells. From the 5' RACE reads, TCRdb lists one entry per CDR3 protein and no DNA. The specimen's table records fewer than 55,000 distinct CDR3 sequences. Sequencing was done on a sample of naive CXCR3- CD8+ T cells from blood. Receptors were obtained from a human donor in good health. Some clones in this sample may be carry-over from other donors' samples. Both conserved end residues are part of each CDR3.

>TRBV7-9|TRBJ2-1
CASSSRDSSYNEQFF
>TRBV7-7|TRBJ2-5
CASGIGQGLGETQYF
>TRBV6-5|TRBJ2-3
CASSYHPTPTTDTQYF
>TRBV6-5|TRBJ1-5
CASRRHRNGPQHF
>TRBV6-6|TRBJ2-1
CASSTGGLYNEQFF
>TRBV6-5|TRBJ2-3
CASSYTGGATDTQYF
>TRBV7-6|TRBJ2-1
CASSFLQGRSYNEQFF
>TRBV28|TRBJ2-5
CASSFIGQGGEETQYF
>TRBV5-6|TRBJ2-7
CASSDGSYEQYF
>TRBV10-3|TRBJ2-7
CAISESRQATYEQYF
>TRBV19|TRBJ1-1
CASMGGDPTPANTEAFF
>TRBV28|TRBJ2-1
CASSLGRLAGTYNEQFF